This entry concerns a single T cell receptor beta chain. Antigen: not known. This record belongs to a study of T-cell memory formation after mild COVID-19. The study, taken as a whole, reports: A subset of responding clones appeared in pre-infection memory, suggesting cross-reactive memory joined.

Constant-segment-primed 5'RACE gave TCR alpha and TCR beta cDNA libraries with sample barcodes and UMIs. MiXCR was run by TCRdb on the 5' RACE reads, yielding one entry per CDR3 protein. The sample shows about 200,000 distinct CDR3 sequences, roughly 17% of them seen only once. CDR1 is MNHEY and CDR2 is SMNVEV in the germline V gene (reference sequence). Trimming took 8 bases from V and 4 from J, leaving 7 bases between them. This CDR3 is 11 amino acids long. Source material: PBMCs or a T cell subset sorted from them (not recorded which). The chain couples TRBV27 to TRBJ2-3; D remains unclear. The source is an adult woman who had mild COVID-19 (a few samples of this study predate the infection). Cell type and time point are not known. The CDR3, as DNA: TGTGCCAGCGGTATCTCAGATACGCAGTATTTT. This encodes CASGISDTQYF.